This is a list of T cell receptor beta chains from one sample in a study of blood T cell repertoires in COVID-19. Assay used: immunoSEQ multiplex PCR; TCRdb lists only in-frame clones, some missing. The repertoire holds 150,000 to 200,000 clones, with 60% to 80% as singletons. Sequenced: peripheral blood. The source is a man aged 60 to 75 with active or convalescent COVID-19. CDR3s include the opening cysteine and the closing phenylalanine or tryptophan. The D gene is left open where the match is weak. Expanded clones get a size class; other rows say once, few or many, or leave the size out.

d_call: TRBD2; v_call: TRBV11-3; clone_size: few; j_call: TRBJ2-1; cdr3_nt: TGTGCCAGCAGCTTGACTAGCGCGGTCAATGAGCAGTTCTTC; cdr3_aa: CASSLTSAVNEQFF
d_call: .; v_call: TRBV28; clone_size: .; j_call: TRBJ2-5; cdr3_nt: TGTGCCAGCAGTTTACCCAGCGAACAAGAGACCCAGTACTTC; cdr3_aa: CASSLPSEQETQYF
d_call: .; v_call: TRBV7-2; clone_size: once; j_call: TRBJ1-1; cdr3_nt: TGTGCCAGCAGCTTGGAGAAAAACACTGAAGCTTTCTTT; cdr3_aa: CASSLEKNTEAFF
d_call: .; v_call: TRBV18; clone_size: .; j_call: TRBJ2-3; cdr3_nt: TGTGCCAGCTCACCACCCCAGGGCAACACAGATACGCAGTATTTT; cdr3_aa: CASSPPQGNTDTQYF
d_call: .; v_call: TRBV5-1; clone_size: .; j_call: TRBJ1-1; cdr3_nt: TGCGCCAGCAGCTTGGATTGGGGAGGGACTGAAGCTTTCTTT; cdr3_aa: CASSLDWGGTEAFF
d_call: .; v_call: TRBV6-1; clone_size: .; j_call: TRBJ1-6; cdr3_nt: TGTGCCAGCAGTGAATCGTCGCAGGGGTCTTCACCCCTCCACTTT; cdr3_aa: CASSESSQGSSPLHF
d_call: .; v_call: TRBV28; clone_size: few; j_call: TRBJ1-1; cdr3_nt: TGTGCCAGCAGTCTGAGGGACACTGAAGCTTTCTTT; cdr3_aa: CASSLRDTEAFF
d_call: .; v_call: TRBV4-2; clone_size: .; j_call: TRBJ2-3; cdr3_nt: TGTGCCAGCAGCGGGGGGGCGGGAGGCACAGATACGCAGTATTTT; cdr3_aa: CASSGGAGGTDTQYF
d_call: .; v_call: TRBV5-1; clone_size: .; j_call: TRBJ2-5; cdr3_nt: TGCGCCAGCTCAGGGGAGACCCAGTACTTC; cdr3_aa: CASSGETQYF
d_call: .; v_call: TRBV5-1; clone_size: .; j_call: TRBJ2-3; cdr3_nt: TGCGCCAGCAGCTCTGGTGGGGGCGGGGGTACGCAGTATTTT; cdr3_aa: CASSSGGGGGTQYF
d_call: TRBD2; v_call: TRBV6-1; clone_size: few; j_call: TRBJ2-7; cdr3_nt: TGTGCCAGCAGTGAATGGGGCGGGAGCTCCTACGAGCAGTACTTC; cdr3_aa: CASSEWGGSSYEQYF
d_call: .; v_call: TRBV4-1; clone_size: .; j_call: TRBJ2-2; cdr3_nt: TGCGCCAGCAGCCAAGAACCAGCGGACGGCCGGGAGCTGTTTTTT; cdr3_aa: CASSQEPADGRELFF
d_call: .; v_call: TRBV7-2; clone_size: .; j_call: TRBJ2-7; cdr3_nt: TGTGCCAGCAGCCCCTTCCTCAGCTCCTACGAGCAGTACTTC; cdr3_aa: CASSPFLSSYEQYF
d_call: TRBD1; v_call: TRBV5-5; clone_size: .; j_call: TRBJ2-7; cdr3_nt: TGTGCCAGCAGCCTCCGGGACAGGGGCTCCTACGAGCAGTACTTC; cdr3_aa: CASSLRDRGSYEQYF
d_call: .; v_call: TRBV11-2; clone_size: .; j_call: TRBJ1-1; cdr3_nt: TGTGCCAGCAGCCTCTCGGGTGAAGCTTTCTTT; cdr3_aa: CASSLSGEAFF
d_call: .; v_call: TRBV10-3; clone_size: .; j_call: TRBJ2-2; cdr3_nt: TGTGCCACACAGATTACGAACACCGGGGAGCTGTTTTTT; cdr3_aa: CATQITNTGELFF
d_call: TRBD2; v_call: TRBV20-1; clone_size: .; j_call: TRBJ2-3; cdr3_nt: TGCAGTGCTAGTGCTAGCGGGAGCGGGTCGGATACGCAGTATTTT; cdr3_aa: CSASASGSGSDTQYF
d_call: TRBD1; v_call: TRBV11-2; clone_size: .; j_call: TRBJ2-6; cdr3_nt: TGTGCCAGCACCCTGATGGACAGGGAAGTCGCTGGGGCCAACGTCCTGACTTTC; cdr3_aa: CASTLMDREVAGANVLTF
d_call: TRBD2; v_call: TRBV29-1; clone_size: .; j_call: TRBJ2-1; cdr3_nt: TGCAGCGCCCGGGGGACTAGCGGGTCCAATGAGCAGTTCTTC; cdr3_aa: CSARGTSGSNEQFF
d_call: .; v_call: TRBV11-2; clone_size: few; j_call: TRBJ2-7; cdr3_nt: TGTGCCAGCAGCGAGGCAGGGATCCTGTACTTC; cdr3_aa: CASSEAGILYF
d_call: .; v_call: TRBV6-6; clone_size: .; j_call: TRBJ1-6; cdr3_nt: TGTGCCAGCAGTTACAGTACAGCCCCAAATTCACCCCTCCACTTT; cdr3_aa: CASSYSTAPNSPLHF
d_call: .; v_call: TRBV7-2; clone_size: .; j_call: TRBJ1-2; cdr3_nt: TGTGCCAGCACCTCGCATGCGGTTTATGGCTACACCTTC; cdr3_aa: CASTSHAVYGYTF
d_call: .; v_call: TRBV19; clone_size: .; j_call: TRBJ2-2; cdr3_nt: TGTGCCAGTAGTCGTCTGGGAGGGCTGTTTTTT; cdr3_aa: CASSRLGGLFF
d_call: .; v_call: TRBV5-4; clone_size: few; j_call: TRBJ2-1; cdr3_nt: TGTGCCAGCAGCTTCTCGCGGAGCTCCTACAATGAGCAGTTCTTC; cdr3_aa: CASSFSRSSYNEQFF